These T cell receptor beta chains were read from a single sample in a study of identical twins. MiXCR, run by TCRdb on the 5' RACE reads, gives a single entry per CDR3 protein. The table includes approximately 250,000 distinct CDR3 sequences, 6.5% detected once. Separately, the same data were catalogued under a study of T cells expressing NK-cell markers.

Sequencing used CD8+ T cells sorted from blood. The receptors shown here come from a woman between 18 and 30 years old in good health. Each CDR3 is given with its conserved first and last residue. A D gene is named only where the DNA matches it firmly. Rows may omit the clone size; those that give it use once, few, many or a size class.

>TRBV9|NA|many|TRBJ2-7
TGTGCCAGCAGCGTAGGGATCGGGAGTACCTACGAGCAGTACTTC
CASSVGIGSTYEQYF
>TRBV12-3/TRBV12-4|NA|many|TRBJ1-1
TGTGCCAGCAGTTTAGGCCTCTACGACGCCCGTGGTGCTTTCTTT
CASSLGLYDARGAFF
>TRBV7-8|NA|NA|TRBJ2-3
TGTGCCAGCAGGCCTCACTCAGATACGCAGTATTTT
CASRPHSDTQYF
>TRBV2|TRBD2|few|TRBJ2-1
TGTGCCAGCAGTGGTGTACTAGCGGTCTACAATGAGCAGTTCTTC
CASSGVLAVYNEQFF
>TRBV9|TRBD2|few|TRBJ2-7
TGTGCCAGCAGCGTTGGATCTAGCGGCAGAGGGGAGCAGTACTTC
CASSVGSSGRGEQYF
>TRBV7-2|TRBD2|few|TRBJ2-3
TGTGCCAGCAGCCCCCGCCGCGGGAGAAGTACAGATACGCAGTATTTT
CASSPRRGRSTDTQYF
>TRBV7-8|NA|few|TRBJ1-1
TGTGCCAGCAGCCCTGGTTTCTCCACTGAAGCTTTCTTT
CASSPGFSTEAFF
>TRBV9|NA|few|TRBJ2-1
TGTGCCAGCACCCGAGAGGGTTACAATGAGCAGTTCTTC
CASTREGYNEQFF
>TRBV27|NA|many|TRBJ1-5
TGTGCCAGCAGGGGCCTTAATCAGCCCCAGCATTTT
CASRGLNQPQHF
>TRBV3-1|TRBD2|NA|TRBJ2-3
TGTGCCAGCAGCCATACTAGCGGGGGGTCAGATACGCAGTATTTT
CASSHTSGGSDTQYF
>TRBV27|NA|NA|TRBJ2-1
TGTGCCAGCAGTTTTTATGAGAACAATGAGCAGTTCTTC
CASSFYENNEQFF
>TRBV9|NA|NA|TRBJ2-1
TGTGCCAGCAGCGTATCCGGAAGGGAGTTCTTC
CASSVSGREFF
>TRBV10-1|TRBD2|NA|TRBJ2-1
TGCGCCAGCAGCGACGGACTAGCGAGCCATGAGCAGTTCTTC
CASSDGLASHEQFF
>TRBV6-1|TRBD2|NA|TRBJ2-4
TGTGCCAGCAGACCCCATCGGACTAGCGGGAGGGACGGCAAAAACATTCAGTACTTC
CASRPHRTSGRDGKNIQYF
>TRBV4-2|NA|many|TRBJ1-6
TGTGCCAGCAGCCAAAAGCTGGAGCAGACCCTTAATTCACCCCTCCACTTT
CASSQKLEQTLNSPLHF
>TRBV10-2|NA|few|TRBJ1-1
TGCGCCAGCAGTGAGGGACAGATCACTGAAGCTTTCTTT
CASSEGQITEAFF
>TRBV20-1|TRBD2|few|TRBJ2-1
TGCAGTGCGGAACCTACTAGCGGGAGTGAGCAGTTCTTC
CSAEPTSGSEQFF
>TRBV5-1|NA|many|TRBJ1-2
TGCGCCAGCAGCAGGCTGCCCGGGAGAATCTACGGCTACACCTTC
CASSRLPGRIYGYTF
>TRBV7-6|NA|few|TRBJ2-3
TGTGCCAGCAGTTGGGATGGGGATACGCAGTATTTT
CASSWDGDTQYF
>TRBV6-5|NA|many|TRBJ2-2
TGTGCCAGCAGCGTACTGAGGGATGTCTTAGCCGGGGAGCTGTTTTTT
CASSVLRDVLAGELFF
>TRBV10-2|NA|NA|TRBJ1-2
TGCGCCAGCACGATGGAGGGGGGCTATGGCTACACCTTC
CASTMEGGYGYTF
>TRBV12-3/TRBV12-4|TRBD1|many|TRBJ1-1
TGTGCCAGCAGCCAGGGGGGGGTCGGGACTGAAGCTTTCTTT
CASSQGGVGTEAFF
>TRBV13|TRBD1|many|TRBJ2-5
TGTGCCAGCAGCCATGGACAGGCCCAAGAGACCCAGTACTTC
CASSHGQAQETQYF
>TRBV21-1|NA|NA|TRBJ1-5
TGTGCCAGCCGCACGGGGGGCTTGGGCAATCAGCCCCAGCATTTT
CASRTGGLGNQPQHF
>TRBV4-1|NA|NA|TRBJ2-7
TGCGCCAGCAGCCAAGATTCCGGGGATAAAGGCTACGAGCAGTACTTC
CASSQDSGDKGYEQYF
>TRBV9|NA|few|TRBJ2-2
TGTGCCAGCCCTCCACGGGTCCATCCCACCGGGGAGCTGTTTTTT
CASPPRVHPTGELFF
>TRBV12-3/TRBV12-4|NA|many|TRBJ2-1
TGTGCCAGCAGTTTAGACGGGAGCCTCGATGAGCAGTTCTTC
CASSLDGSLDEQFF
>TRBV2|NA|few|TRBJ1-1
TGTGCCAGCAGTGAATTCACAACTGAAGCTTTCTTT
CASSEFTTEAFF
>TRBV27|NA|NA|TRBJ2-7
TGTGCCAGCAGTGTCCGGGACGGATACTACGAGCAGTACTTC
CASSVRDGYYEQYF
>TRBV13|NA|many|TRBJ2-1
TGTGCCAGCAGCTTAGGGGCCCCGGGGTATGAGCAGTTCTTC
CASSLGAPGYEQFF
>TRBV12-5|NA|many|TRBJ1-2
TGTGCTAGTGGTTCAGGAGGCTATGGCTACACCTTC
CASGSGGYGYTF
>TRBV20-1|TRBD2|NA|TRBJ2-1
TGCAGTGCTAGAGAATTAGCGGGGGGTCCCAATGAGCAGTTCTTC
CSARELAGGPNEQFF
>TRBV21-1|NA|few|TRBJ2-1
TGTGCCAGCAGCAAAGGTTGCGGAAGTCTCGAGCAGTTCTTC
CASSKGCGSLEQFF
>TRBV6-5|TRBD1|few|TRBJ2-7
TGTGCCAGCAGTTACTGGGGGACAGACCTCTACGAGCAGTACTTC
CASSYWGTDLYEQYF
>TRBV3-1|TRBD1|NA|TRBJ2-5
TGTGCCAGCAGCCAACCGGACAGGGAAGAGACCCAGTACTTC
CASSQPDREETQYF
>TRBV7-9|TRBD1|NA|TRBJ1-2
TGTGCCAGCAGCTCGGACAGGAGTTGGGGAAATGGCTACACCTTC
CASSSDRSWGNGYTF
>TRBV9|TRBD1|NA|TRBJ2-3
TGTGCCAGCAACTTGGGACAGGGCCTCGGCACAGATACGCAGTATTTT
CASNLGQGLGTDTQYF
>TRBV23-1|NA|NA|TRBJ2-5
TGCGCCAGCAGTCAAGGGGGAACAGAGACCCAGTACTTC
CASSQGGTETQYF
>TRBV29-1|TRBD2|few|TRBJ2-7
TGCAGCGTTTATCCAGGGACTACACCATACGAGCAGTACTTC
CSVYPGTTPYEQYF